The source of this T cell receptor (beta chain) is a study of beta chain features in type 1 diabetes. Germline V CDR1 and CDR2: LNHDA, SQIVND (reference sequence). The CDR3 is 18 residues long. The junction had 7 bases not matched to a gene; V was cut back by 5 bases and J by 2 bases. Every isolated RNA sample was fully reverse transcribed, so sequencing captured expressed TCRB transcripts. The average output of naive, central memory and regulatory T cell samples was approximately 3.7 million reads. The assay was immunoSEQ multiplex PCR, and TCRdb's table has in-frame clones only and misses some. The data contain fewer than 450,000 clones, roughly 13% of them singletons. Note on this clone: What it binds is unknown.

Study-level findings and limits: TCRB CDR3s from Type 1 diabetes patients were moderately but significantly shorter in all four CD4+ subsets. Type 1 diabetes patients showed fewer insertions and more deletions at VDJ junctions. Compared with healthy donors, patients appeared to share more similar naive, central memory and regulatory TCRB repertoires.

This chain uses TRBV19 with TRBJ2-2; 14 bases are shared with TRBD2. The clonotype was recovered from a young woman with type 1 diabetes. Specimen: naive CD4+ T cells from blood. This CDR3 reads CASSLGLAGGRNTGELFF. CDR3 bases: TGTGCCAGTAGTTTAGGACTAGCGGGAGGTAGAAACACCGGGGAGCTGTTTTTT.